Presented here are 11 T cell receptor beta chains from one specimen sequenced in a study of regulatory T cells in long-lasting Graves disease. Construction of the TCR beta libraries employed iRepertoire HTBI primers in conjunction with Arm-PCR of CDR3 regions. TCRdb processed the multiplex PCR reads anew with MiXCR; each CDR3 protein has one entry. The data contain approximately 540,000 distinct CDR3 sequences, around 11% of them singletons. Sample time point: newly diagnosed GD, antithyroid drugs for less than 3 months. The authors made the TCR library using RNA they extracted from PBMCs. The same data also contributed to another study, on T cells in Graves' hyperthyroidism and ophthalmopathy.

The material sequenced was peripheral blood mononuclear cells (PBMCs), taken at new diagnosis, from a patient treated with antithyroid drugs. The receptor set was obtained from a young woman with Graves disease.

This clonotype has just a few counts. V usage is TRBV12-5 and J usage is TRBJ2-7; 9 bases map to TRBD1. V was pared by 2 bases and J by 12 bases, with 8 bases of the junction left unmatched. The CDR3 consists of 13 residues. Per the germline V gene, CDR1 is LGHNT and CDR2 is FRNRAP. CDR3 sequence: CASGLTTGGYLYF. CDR3 coding DNA: TGTGCTAGTGGTTTGACGACAGGGGGGTACTTGTACTTC.

The V gene is TRBV5-1, the J gene TRBJ2-7, with D possibly TRBD1 on 5 matching bases. Germline V gene sequence: CDR1 SGHRS, CDR2 YFSETQ. The CDR3 is made up of 13 amino acids. V lost 4 bases, J lost 2 bases, and 10 bases lay in between. The CDR3 nucleotides read TGCGCCAGCAGCAAGGACACAACCTACGAGCAGTACTTC. Translated, it gives CASSKDTTYEQYF.

This chain uses TRBV12-3 or TRBV12-4 with TRBJ2-1, with TRBD2 matching over 8 bases. Trimming cost V 6 bases and J 8 bases; bases outside gene matches: 12. CDR3 length equals 15 residues. CDR3 amino acids: CASSLRRSGRDEQFF. Written as DNA, the CDR3 is TGTGCCAGCAGCTTACGACGGAGCGGGAGAGATGAGCAGTTCTTC.

This clonotype came up many times. This chain uses TRBV5-8 with TRBJ1-4; 9 bases agree with TRBD1. Germline assignment: CDR1 SGHTS and CDR2 YDEGEE. CDR3 length: 16 residues. J gave up 6 bases and V 3 bases, and 9 bases lay outside the gene matches. DNA of the CDR3: TGTGCCAGCAGCTCCGGGACAGGGAGTGCGGATGAAAAACTGTTTTTT. Protein product: CASSSGTGSADEKLFF. Using reference TRBV5-8 and TRBJ1-4 for the parts outside the CDR3, the full variable domain is EAGVTQSPTHLIKTRGQQATLRCSPISGHTSVYWYQQALGLGLQFLLWYDEGEERNRGNFPPRFSGRQFPNYSSELNVNALELEDSALYLCASSSGTGSADEKLFFGSGTQLSVL.

This clonotype was seen more than once but under ten times. V usage is TRBV20-1 and J usage is TRBJ1-3, with TRBD1 matching 7 bases. This CDR3 region has 14 residues. The V gene end was trimmed by 4 bases and the J gene end by 4 bases; junction bases not matched to a gene: 7. Germline loops: CDR1 DFQATT, CDR2 SNEGSKA (reference sequence). CDR3 DNA sequence: TGCAGTGCTAAAAGGAACAGGGGCGGAAACACCATATATTTT. Protein sequence: CSAKRNRGGNTIYF.

This clonotype was recorded at least ten times. The chain has TRBV27 and TRBJ2-2; no firm D call. Germline V CDR1 and CDR2: MNHEY, SMNVEV (reference sequence). V shed 2 bases and J shed 5 bases, with 15 bases lying between them. The CDR3 runs to 16 residues. CDR3 in amino acids: CASSLASYPPTGELFF. As DNA, the CDR3 is TGTGCCAGCAGTTTAGCTTCATACCCCCCGACCGGGGAGCTGTTTTTT.

The chain links TRBV9 to TRBJ2-7, with D unresolved. Germline V lookup: CDR1 SGDLS, CDR2 YYNGEE. Trimming took off 4 bases at V and 2 bases at J, with 16 bases between the two ends. This CDR3 is 15 amino acids long. The CDR3 is CASSPSGRAAYEQYF. The CDR3, as DNA: TGTGCCAGCAGCCCCTCCGGACGGGCTGCCTACGAGCAGTACTTC.

There are a few counts of this clonotype. The V and J genes are TRBV20-1 and TRBJ2-4; TRBD1 matches 9 bases. Germline assignment: CDR1 DFQATT and CDR2 SNEGSKA (reference sequence). The CDR3 contains 14 residues. V lost 2 bases to trimming and J lost 6 bases; unmatched junction nucleotides: 5. CDR3 bases: TGCAGTGCTAGACGGCGGGACAGGGTAAACATTCAGTACTTC. Its translation is CSARRRDRVNIQYF.

This clonotype was seen at least ten times. The V call is TRBV6-9, the J call TRBJ1-6, with TRBD1 identical over 8 bases. The germline CDR1 and CDR2 sequences are MNHGY and SVAAGI. The CDR3 runs to 15 residues. V was pared by 3 bases and J by 9 bases, with 7 bases of the junction left unmatched. CDR3 protein: CASSYGQGAGSPLHF. The CDR3 DNA reads TGTGCCAGCAGTTACGGGCAGGGGGCTGGTTCACCCCTCCACTTT.

This clonotype appeared many times. The V gene is TRBV6-5, the J gene TRBJ2-3; weak D call: TRBD2 (6 bases). CDR1 and CDR2 from the germline V gene are MNHEY and SVGAGI. Trimming stripped 2 bases from V and 0 bases from J, with 9 bases between. There are 15 residues in the CDR3. This CDR3 is CASSYQRGSTDTQYF. CDR3 DNA: TGTGCCAGCAGTTACCAACGGGGGAGCACAGATACGCAGTATTTT.

This chain links TRBV6-1 with TRBJ2-5, with 12 bases lining up with TRBD2. The germline gives CDR1 MNHNS, CDR2 SASEGT. The CDR3 length is 18 residues. J was trimmed by 4 bases and V by 5 bases; bases with no gene match: 14. The CDR3 region is CASSLRPGLAGRGETQYF. In DNA, the CDR3 is TGTGCCAGCAGTCTAAGGCCGGGACTAGCGGGCCGTGGAGAGACCCAGTACTTC.